The T cell receptor beta chain described here comes from a study of a mutant IDH1 vaccine in newly diagnosed glioma. Study-wide background: Treated patients showed a male proportion of roughly 62%, a female proportion of approximately 40%, and a mean age of around 39 years. Most had both radiotherapy and temozolomide beforehand; others had only one. Overall study results and limits: No link was apparently found between pseudoprogression and changes in top peripheral T cell clonotypes.

Indicated time point: week 23, last vaccination. The investigators gave 300 ug of mutant IDH1 20-mer peptide in each vaccine dose, together with topical imiquimod. This clone was found a few times. Its target is not known. Generated by immunoSEQ multiplex PCR, the TCRdb table keeps only in-frame clones and is missing some. The sample records 30,000 to 40,000 clones, roughly 76% being singletons. Germline assignment: CDR1 SGDLS and CDR2 YYNGEE. Trimming took 0 bases from V and 1 from J, leaving 10 bases between them. This CDR3 has 15 amino acids. Specimen: PBMCs, collected from a glioma patient whose treatment included an IDH1 peptide vaccine. This receptor was taken from a man between 35 and 55 years old with glioma. The chain recombines TRBV9 with TRBJ1-1, with no clear D. The CDR3 DNA sequence: TGTGCCAGCAGCGTAGTGGCAGGCCCGAACACTGAAGCTTTCTTT. Translating gives CASSVVAGPNTEAFF.